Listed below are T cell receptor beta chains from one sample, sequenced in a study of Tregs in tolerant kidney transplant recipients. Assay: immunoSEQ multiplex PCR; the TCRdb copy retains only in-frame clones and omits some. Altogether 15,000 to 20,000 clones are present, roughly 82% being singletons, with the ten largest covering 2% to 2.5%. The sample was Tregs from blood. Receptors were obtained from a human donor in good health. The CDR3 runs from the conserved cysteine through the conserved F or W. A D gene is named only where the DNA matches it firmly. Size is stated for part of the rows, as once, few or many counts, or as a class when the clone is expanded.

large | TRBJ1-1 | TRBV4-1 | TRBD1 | CASSHGLLGTVELGEAFF | TGCGCCAGCAGCCATGGGTTACTTGGGACAGTTGAATTGGGTGAAGCTTTCTTT
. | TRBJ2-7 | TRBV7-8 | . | CASSLALRVEQYF | TGTGCCAGCAGCTTAGCGTTAAGGGTCGAGCAGTACTTC
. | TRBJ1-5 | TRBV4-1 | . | CASSQGRGRERGQPQHF | TGCGCCAGCAGCCAAGGGCGCGGCAGGGAGAGGGGTCAGCCCCAGCATTTT
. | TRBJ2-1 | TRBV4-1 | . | CASSQDRIGLKADNEQFF | TGCGCCAGCAGCCAAGATAGAATTGGACTTAAGGCGGACAATGAGCAGTTCTTC
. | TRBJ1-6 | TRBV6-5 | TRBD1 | CASSYDRVGSPLHF | TGTGCCAGCAGTTATGACAGGGTTGGGTCACCCCTCCACTTT
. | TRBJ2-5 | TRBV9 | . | CASSVGVGPQETQYF | TGTGCCAGCAGCGTAGGCGTAGGCCCCCAAGAGACCCAGTACTTC
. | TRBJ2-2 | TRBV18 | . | CASSPSGAGTGELFF | TGTGCCAGCTCACCGTCGGGAGCGGGCACCGGGGAGCTGTTTTTT
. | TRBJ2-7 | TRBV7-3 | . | CASSLAGPLDEQYF | TGTGCCAGCAGCTTAGCGGGCCCCCTGGACGAGCAGTACTTC
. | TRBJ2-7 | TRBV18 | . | CASSPGESSYEQYF | TGTGCCAGCTCGCCGGGGGAGAGCTCCTACGAGCAGTACTTC
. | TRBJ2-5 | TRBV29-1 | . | CSVSRTGGETQYF | TGCAGCGTTTCTAGGACAGGAGGGGAGACCCAGTACTTC
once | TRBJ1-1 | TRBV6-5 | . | CASSQAGADTEAFF | TGTGCCAGCAGTCAGGCGGGGGCGGACACTGAAGCTTTCTTT
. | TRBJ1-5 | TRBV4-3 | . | CASSLERGYQPQHF | TGCGCCAGCAGCCTCGAGCGGGGGTACCAGCCCCAGCATTTT
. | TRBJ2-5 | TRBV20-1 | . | CSATNPRDQYF | TGCAGTGCTACCAACCCCCGGGACCAGTACTTC
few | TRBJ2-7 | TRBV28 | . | CASRGGGQSRYEQYF | TGTGCCAGCAGGGGAGGGGGACAGAGCAGGTACGAGCAGTACTTC
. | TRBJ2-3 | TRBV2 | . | CASRILDTQYF | TGTGCCAGCCGGATACTAGATACGCAGTATTTT
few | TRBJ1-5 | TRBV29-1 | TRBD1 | CSVRSGTGDQPQHF | TGCAGCGTCCGGAGCGGGACAGGGGATCAGCCCCAGCATTTT
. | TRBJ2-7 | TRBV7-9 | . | CASSLQGRGSYEQYF | TGTGCCAGCAGCTTACAGGGCCGAGGGTCCTACGAGCAGTACTTC
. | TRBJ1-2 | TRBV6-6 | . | CASSYVGGSGYTF | TGTGCCAGCAGTTACGTAGGGGGGAGCGGCTACACCTTC
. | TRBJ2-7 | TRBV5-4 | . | CASSFWGGSYEQYF | TGTGCCAGCAGCTTTTGGGGCGGCTCCTACGAGCAGTACTTC
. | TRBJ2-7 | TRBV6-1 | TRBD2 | CASGRGYEQYF | TGTGCCAGCGGGCGGGGGTACGAGCAGTACTTC
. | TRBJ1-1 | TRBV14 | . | CASSPIGGAGTEAFF | TGTGCCAGCAGCCCGATAGGGGGAGCGGGCACTGAAGCTTTCTTT
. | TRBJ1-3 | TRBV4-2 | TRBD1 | CASSQERITGGLSGNTIYF | TGTGCCAGCAGCCAAGAGCGGATCACAGGGGGCCTCTCTGGAAACACCATATATTTT
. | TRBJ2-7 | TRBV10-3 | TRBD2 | CAISEGGGYEQYF | TGTGCCATCAGTGAGGGCGGGGGGTACGAGCAGTACTTC
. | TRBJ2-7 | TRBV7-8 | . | CASSPQGLAAYEQYF | TGTGCCAGCAGCCCCCAGGGGCTAGCCGCCTACGAGCAGTACTTC
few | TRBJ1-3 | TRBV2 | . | CASSETGGSGNTIYF | TGTGCCAGCAGTGAGACTGGGGGGTCGGGAAACACCATATATTTT
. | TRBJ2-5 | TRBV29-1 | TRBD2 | CSVAPGLARETQYF | TGCAGCGTGGCCCCGGGACTAGCAAGAGAGACCCAGTACTTC
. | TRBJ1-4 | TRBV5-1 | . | CASSPDGAVGEKLFF | TGCGCCAGCAGCCCCGACGGGGCCGTGGGTGAAAAACTGTTTTTT
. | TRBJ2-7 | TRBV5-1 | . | CASSPGSLVEQYF | TGCGCCAGCAGCCCCGGGTCCCTCGTCGAGCAGTACTTC
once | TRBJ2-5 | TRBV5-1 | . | CASSLDRAQETQYF | TGCGCCAGCAGCTTGGACAGGGCCCAAGAGACCCAGTACTTC
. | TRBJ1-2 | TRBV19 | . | CASTPVAQNYGYTF | TGTGCCAGTACCCCCGTGGCACAAAACTATGGCTACACCTTC
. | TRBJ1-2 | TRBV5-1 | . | CASSLVLGYGYTF | TGCGCCAGCAGCTTGGTCCTAGGCTATGGCTACACCTTC
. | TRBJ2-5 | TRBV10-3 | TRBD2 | CAISSGEEETQYF | TGTGCCATCAGCAGCGGGGAAGAAGAGACCCAGTACTTC